Described below is a single TCR beta chain sequence and its context. Its antigen is not known. Only in-frame clones appear in the TCRdb table, and some are missing; sequencing was by immunoSEQ multiplex PCR. Of over 60,000 clones in the sample, more than 70% were seen once. This sample was included in a study of OX40 agonist ivuxolimab in advanced cancers. Study results and caveats: On average, CD8+ T cells had more expanded clones than CD4+.

CDR3 length: 15 amino acids. J lost 7 bases, V lost 0 bases, and 6 bases had no gene match. Looked up from germline, CDR1 is MNHNY and CDR2 is SVGAGI (reference sequence). The V call is TRBV6-6, the J call TRBJ1-2, with 9 bases lining up with TRBD1. The specimen comprised CD4+ or CD8+ T cells sorted from blood, sampled in a trial of the OX40 agonist ivuxolimab. The source is an adult with an advanced solid tumor such as melanoma, head and neck, liver or kidney cancer. The CDR3: CASSYSDRGGSGYTF. The CDR3 DNA is TGTGCCAGCAGTTACTCGGACAGGGGAGGATCTGGCTACACCTTC.